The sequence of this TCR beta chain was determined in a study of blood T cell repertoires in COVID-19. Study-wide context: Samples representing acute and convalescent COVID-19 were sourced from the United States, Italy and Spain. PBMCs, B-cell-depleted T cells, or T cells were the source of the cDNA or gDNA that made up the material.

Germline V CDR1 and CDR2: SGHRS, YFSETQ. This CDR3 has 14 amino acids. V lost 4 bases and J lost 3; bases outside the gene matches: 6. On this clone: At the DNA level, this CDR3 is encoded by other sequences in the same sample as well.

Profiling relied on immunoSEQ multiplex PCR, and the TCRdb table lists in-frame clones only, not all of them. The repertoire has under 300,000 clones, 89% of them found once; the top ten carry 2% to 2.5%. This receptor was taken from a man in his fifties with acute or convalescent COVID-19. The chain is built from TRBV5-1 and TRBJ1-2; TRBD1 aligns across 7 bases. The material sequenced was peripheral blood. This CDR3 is CASSPAGTDYGYTF. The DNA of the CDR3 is TGCGCCAGCAGCCCAGCCGGGACAGACTATGGCTACACCTTC.